The 14 T cell receptor beta chains below all came from one sample that was sequenced in a study of blood T cells in healthy people across ages. The authors ran a second PCR of about 6 to 11 cycles using a sample-barcoded 5' primer and a J-beta primer mix. A single record per CDR3 protein comes from TCRdb applying MiXCR to the 5' RACE reads. The sample has roughly 2 million distinct CDR3 sequences; about 50% are singletons. The specimen sequenced was blood. These receptors were collected from a woman between 40 and 55 years old in good health.

The chain recombines TRBV27 with TRBJ1-2, with D perhaps matching TRBD1 (5 bases). Germline V gene sequence: CDR1 MNHEY, CDR2 SMNVEV (reference sequence). With 6 bases removed from V and 3 bases from J, the gap between germline ends came to 11 bases. This CDR3 is built from 13 residues. This CDR3 is CASRNWGDYGYTF. CDR3 in DNA: TGTGCCAGCAGGAATTGGGGGGACTATGGCTACACCTTC.

The chain joins TRBV11-2 to TRBJ2-5; 10 nucleotides agree with TRBD2. This CDR3 is 17 amino acids long. CDR1 is SGHAT, CDR2 FQNNGV, per germline. J lost 5 bases, V lost 0 bases, and 9 bases had no gene match. CDR3 nucleotides: TGTGCCAGCAGCTTAGATAACGAGCGGGGGGGCCTGGAGACCCAGTACTTC. This encodes CASSLDNERGGLETQYF.

This clonotype was seen a few times. V usage is TRBV7-2 and J usage is TRBJ2-7, with unresolved D. The germline V gene has CDR1 SGHTA and CDR2 FQGNSA. V shed 5 bases and J shed 2 bases, with 10 bases lying between them. The CDR3 spans 13 residues. The CDR3 nucleotides are TGTGCCAGCAGCCCGACGGTGGCCTACGAGCAGTACTTC. Translated, it gives CASSPTVAYEQYF.

This clonotype was picked up a small number of times. The CDR3 sequence is CASSLFSWGGSTDTQYF. The CDR3 nucleotides are TGTGCCAGCAGTTTATTTTCCTGGGGGGGCTCCACAGATACGCAGTATTTT. The chain combines TRBV28 with TRBJ2-3; D perhaps matches TRBD2 (7 bases). The CDR3 totals 17 residues. Trimming stripped 1 base from V and 2 bases from J, with 16 bases between. In germline, CDR1 is MDHEN, CDR2 SYDVKM.

This chain links TRBV7-6 with TRBJ1-1; D is unclear. Germline CDR1 SGHVS, CDR2 FNYEAQ. The CDR3 totals 16 residues. Trimming cost V 2 bases and J 1 base, with 14 bases left between them. CDR3 protein: CASSLMTPPGNTEAFF. CDR3 bases: TGTGCCAGCAGCTTAATGACACCTCCTGGGAACACTGAAGCTTTCTTT.

This sequence joins TRBV6-4 and TRBJ1-5; D is undetermined. The germline V gene encodes CDR1 MRHNA and CDR2 SNTAGT. Trimming removed 6 bases at V and 5 bases at J, with 11 bases between. This CDR3 is built from 13 residues. The CDR3 nucleotides read TGTGCCAGCAGCGGGGAACTCTATCAGCCCCAGCATTTT. Translating gives CASSGELYQPQHF.

In this sample, this clonotype turned up a few times. CDR3 bases: TGTGCCAGCAGTTTGGGGACATCCTCCGAAAAACTGTTTTTT. It yields the protein CASSLGTSSEKLFF. The rearrangement links TRBV28 to TRBJ1-4; TRBD1 is a possible D gene (6 bases). The CDR3 totals 14 residues. Germline V gene data show CDR1 as MDHEN and CDR2 as SYDVKM. The ends were cut back, 3 bases at V and 8 bases at J, with 13 bases in the middle.

This clonotype has a handful of counts. J is TRBJ2-5 and V is TRBV7-2; perhaps TRBD2 as D (5 bases). The CDR3 totals 15 residues. The V gene lost 2 bases and the J gene lost 2 bases, with 12 bases spanning the gap. The germline V gene has CDR1 SGHTA and CDR2 FQGNSA. The CDR3 region has the DNA TGTGCCAGCAGCTTATGGGCTAGCTCTCAAGAGACCCAGTACTTC. Translated: CASSLWASSQETQYF.

The genes are TRBV25-1 and TRBJ2-3; TRBD1 is a possible D gene (6 bases). The V gene lost 0 bases and the J gene lost 5 bases, with 18 bases spanning the gap. This CDR3 has 17 amino acids. Germline V CDR1 and CDR2: MGHDK, SYGVNS. DNA of the CDR3: TGTGCCAGCAGTGAATACGGGGACAAACCCGGGTTAGATACGCAGTATTTT. Residues: CASSEYGDKPGLDTQYF.

CDR3 loop: CASSQVSSGGGGTDTQYF. CDR3 DNA sequence: TGTGCCAGCAGCCAAGTATCTAGCGGGGGGGGCGGCACAGATACGCAGTATTTT. The rearrangement uses TRBV4-2 and TRBJ2-3; 12 positions agree with TRBD2. Losses at the gene ends were 1 base for V and 1 base for J; bases not matched to a gene: 6. CDR1 is LGHNA, CDR2 YNFKEQ, per germline. The CDR3 is made up of 18 amino acids.

The CDR3 nucleotides read TGCGCCAGCAGCTTTACAGGGGGCCGGGAAGAGACCCAGTACTTC. It yields the protein CASSFTGGREETQYF. The chain uses TRBV5-1 and TRBJ2-5, with 9 bases aligning to TRBD1. After removal of 2 bases from V and 3 bases from J, the junction contained 5 bases not matched to a gene. Germline loops: CDR1 SGHRS, CDR2 YFSETQ. The CDR3 is made up of 15 amino acids.

A few counts support this clonotype. The rearrangement links TRBV5-6 to TRBJ2-5; the match to TRBD1 covers 7 bases. CDR3 size: 20 residues. After removal of 4 bases from V and 2 bases from J, the junction contained 23 bases not matched to a gene. The germline V gene has CDR1 SGHDT and CDR2 YYEEEE. CDR3 region: CASSPPWGRFQQGMQETQYF. The CDR3 DNA reads TGTGCCAGCAGCCCACCTTGGGGTCGCTTCCAACAGGGGATGCAAGAGACCCAGTACTTC.

V usage is TRBV20-1 and J usage is TRBJ2-1; the D is unclear. CDR3 length: 14 amino acids. Per germline, CDR1 DFQATT and CDR2 SNEGSKA (reference sequence). The V and J ends lost 3 bases and 0 bases respectively, with 9 bases between them. CDR3 nucleotide sequence: TGCAGTGCTAGGCCCGGAAGCTCCTACAATGAGCAGTTCTTC. Its protein is CSARPGSSYNEQFF.

This chain uses TRBV3-1 with TRBJ2-7; TRBD1 matches at 10 bases. Germline CDR1 reads LGHDT; CDR2 reads YNNKEL (reference sequence). The CDR3 extends over 17 amino acids. With 5 bases clipped from V and 0 bases from J, the junction kept 10 bases outside the gene matches. The CDR3 loop is CASSRDDRGLISYEQYF. The CDR3 nucleotides read TGTGCCAGCAGCAGAGACGACAGGGGGCTAATCTCCTACGAGCAGTACTTC.